This T cell receptor (beta chain) was recorded in a study of cytomegalovirus exposure and HLA in healthy donors. Looking at the study overall: The 666 first-cohort repertoires shared a platform with the approximately 130 validation repertoires, as reported in a later analysis. Broader study findings: The study recorded more than 150 TCR beta chains that were cytomegalovirus-associated.

Profiled with immunoSEQ multiplex PCR; TCRdb holds only in-frame clones, not every one. The sample yields tens of thousands of clones, 90% to 97% seen once. Turning to this clone: The antigen is unknown.

The CDR3 sequence is 18 residues long. The ends lost 4 bases at V and 4 bases at J; junction bases unmatched: 17. The germline gives CDR1 SGHDN, CDR2 FVKESK. The sequenced sample was PBMCs. The origin of this receptor is a woman between 18 and 29 years old in good health and CMV-seronegative. J is TRBJ2-7 and V is TRBV14, with 9 nucleotides matching TRBD1. The CDR3 coding sequence is TGTGCCAGCAGCCCCCTACAAGAGACGACAGGGGGTGGATACGAGCAGTACTTC. Protein sequence: CASSPLQETTGGGYEQYF.